This TCR beta chain was found in a study of blood T cell repertoires in COVID-19. Overall study: Donors in the United States, Italy and Spain gave samples during acute or convalescent COVID-19.

How the authors handled the data: Amplifying reference gene primers gave estimates of nucleated cell counts. Only in-frame clones appear in the TCRdb table, and some are missing; sequencing was by immunoSEQ multiplex PCR. V, J and clone size derive from that table, while D and trimming were established from the DNA sequence. The table records 130,000 to 150,000 clones, just under 85% of them present only once. Clinical history reported by participants formed the basis on which cohorts were assigned. Two negative PCRs, clearance, or symptom resolution were required of recovered Cohort 3 donors. The CDR3 length is 15 residues. CDR1 is MNHEY, CDR2 SVGAGI, per germline. With V trimmed by 2 bases and J by 2 bases, 2 bases remained unmatched.

The chain combines TRBV6-5 with TRBJ2-7, with TRBD2 matching 11 bases. This sequence was found in a man aged 45-65 years who had recovered from COVID-19. The sample taken for sequencing was PBMCs or T cells enriched from blood (not recorded which). The CDR3 nucleotides are TGTGCCAGCAGTTACGGGACTAGCGGAACCTACGAGCAGTACTTC. Translating gives CASSYGTSGTYEQYF.